The rows below give T cell receptor beta chains drawn from one sample of a study of CD8 T cells in Susac syndrome. Each CDR3 protein gets one entry after TCRdb re-called the immunoSEQ multiplex PCR reads with MiXCR. The sample holds a few hundred thousand distinct CDR3 sequences, around 85% seen once. Material: CD8+ T cells from PBMCs. These receptors were taken from a human donor with multiple sclerosis. The CDR3 runs from the conserved cysteine through the conserved F or W. A D gene is named only where the DNA matches it firmly. Expanded clones get a size class; other rows say once, few or many, or leave the size out.

CASSQGIGEQFF,TGCGCCAGCAGCCAGGGTATCGGTGAGCAGTTCTTC,.,.,TRBJ2-1,TRBV4-1
CASSLDLQSYEQYF,TGTGCCAGCAGCTTAGACTTACAGTCCTACGAGCAGTACTTC,few,.,TRBJ2-7,TRBV7-2
CSAWDRGEAFF,TGCAGCGCCTGGGACAGGGGAGAAGCTTTCTTT,.,TRBD1,TRBJ1-1,TRBV29-1
CASSQDLELAGTDTQYF,TGTGCCAGCAGCCAAGATCTCGAACTAGCGGGCACAGATACGCAGTATTTT,.,TRBD2,TRBJ2-3,TRBV4-2
CASSHRGPETQYF,TGTGCCAGCAGTCACAGGGGGCCCGAGACCCAGTACTTC,.,TRBD1,TRBJ2-5,TRBV28
CASSPSPEDTGELFF,TGTGCCAGCAGTCCCTCCCCGGAAGACACCGGGGAGCTGTTTTTT,.,.,TRBJ2-2,TRBV12-3/TRBV12-4
CASREGMNTEAFF,TGTGCCAGCAGAGAGGGGATGAACACTGAAGCTTTCTTT,.,.,TRBJ1-1,TRBV2
CASSDEGSPNSPLHF,TGCGCCAGCAGTGACGAGGGCAGCCCGAATTCACCCCTCCACTTT,.,.,TRBJ1-6,TRBV10-2
CASSWEWPDLGYEQYF,TGTGCCAGCAGTTGGGAGTGGCCAGACTTAGGATACGAGCAGTACTTC,.,.,TRBJ2-7,TRBV6-5
CASSPLDGSEQYF,TGTGCCAGCAGTCCGTTGGACGGCAGCGAGCAGTACTTC,.,.,TRBJ2-7,TRBV6-2/TRBV6-3
CASVKEGGSGSYEQYF,TGTGCCAGTGTGAAGGAGGGCGGGAGTGGTTCCTACGAGCAGTACTTC,.,TRBD2,TRBJ2-7,TRBV19
CASRAGRDYNEQFF,TGTGCCAGCCGAGCAGGGCGGGACTACAATGAGCAGTTCTTC,.,.,TRBJ2-1,TRBV3-1
CASSLDRAPRNEQFF,TGTGCCAGCAGCTTGGACAGGGCCCCTCGGAATGAGCAGTTCTTC,.,TRBD1,TRBJ2-1,TRBV7-6
CASSGTGSLNTEAFF,TGTGCCAGCAGTGGGACAGGGAGCCTGAACACTGAAGCTTTCTTT,few,TRBD1,TRBJ1-1,TRBV6-1
CASSPGGTGQETQYF,TGTGCCAGCAGTCCGGGGGGGACAGGCCAAGAGACCCAGTACTTC,once,.,TRBJ2-5,TRBV28
CAWMGSTGELFF,TGTGCCTGGATGGGGTCGACCGGGGAGCTGTTTTTT,.,.,TRBJ2-2,TRBV30
CASSYPGNYGYTF,TGTGCCAGCAGTTACCCAGGAAACTATGGCTACACCTTC,.,.,TRBJ1-2,TRBV6-5
CAIQRGHTGELFF,TGTGCCATTCAGCGGGGCCACACCGGGGAGCTGTTTTTT,.,TRBD2,TRBJ2-2,TRBV12-3/TRBV12-4
CSVVGGIAYEQYF,TGCAGCGTTGTGGGGGGGATCGCCTACGAGCAGTACTTC,.,TRBD2,TRBJ2-7,TRBV29-1
CAISSLAGGSYNEQFF,TGTGCCATCAGCTCTTTAGCGGGGGGGTCCTACAATGAGCAGTTCTTC,.,TRBD2,TRBJ2-1,TRBV10-3
CASSLEQGAYDEQYF,TGCGCCAGCAGCTTGGAACAGGGGGCCTACGACGAGCAGTACTTC,.,TRBD1,TRBJ2-7,TRBV5-1
CAWSVGQGAKETQYF,TGTGCCTGGAGTGTCGGACAGGGCGCCAAAGAGACCCAGTACTTC,.,TRBD1,TRBJ2-5,TRBV30
CASSTFSGSINTNEQFF,TGTGCCAGCAGCACGTTTAGCGGGAGCATTAATACCAATGAGCAGTTCTTC,.,TRBD2,TRBJ2-1,TRBV27
CASSHAGYEQYF,TGTGCCAGCAGTCACGCAGGGTACGAGCAGTACTTC,.,.,TRBJ2-7,TRBV12-3/TRBV12-4
CSARPRPGLGIPYTEAFF,TGCAGTGCTAGACCGAGACCGGGACTAGGGATCCCGTACACTGAAGCTTTCTTT,.,.,TRBJ1-1,TRBV20-1
CASSQDPGTVYTEAFF,TGCGCCAGCAGCCAAGACCCCGGGACAGTCTACACTGAAGCTTTCTTT,.,TRBD1,TRBJ1-1,TRBV4-1
CASSQGYQAYF,TGTGCCAGCAGCCAAGGATATCAGGCATACTTC,few,.,TRBJ2-7,TRBV4-2
CASRPAGSDTEAFF,TGCGCCAGCCGACCAGCAGGAAGCGACACTGAAGCTTTCTTT,.,.,TRBJ1-1,TRBV10-2
CASAGNYEQYF,TGTGCCAGCGCGGGTAACTACGAGCAGTACTTC,.,.,TRBJ2-7,TRBV7-9
CASSQGVGSGYTF,TGCGCCAGCAGCCAAGGGGTAGGGTCCGGCTACACCTTC,.,.,TRBJ1-2,TRBV4-1
CASSGPGTGGFQAFF,TGTGCCAGCAGTGGCCCCGGGACAGGGGGATTTCAAGCTTTCTTT,.,TRBD1,TRBJ1-1,TRBV25-1
CASRPMDGLAAYNEQFF,TGCGCCAGCAGACCTATGGACGGTCTAGCGGCATACAATGAGCAGTTCTTC,.,TRBD2,TRBJ2-1,TRBV4-1
CASSQDYRGGDEKLFF,TGTGCCAGCAGCCAAGATTATCGAGGGGGCGATGAAAAACTGTTTTTT,.,TRBD1,TRBJ1-4,TRBV3-1
CASSPHQPQHF,TGTGCCAGCTCCCCCCATCAGCCCCAGCATTTT,.,.,TRBJ1-5,TRBV6-6
CASSRVGQPQHF,TGTGCCAGCAGCCGGGTCGGTCAGCCCCAGCATTTT,.,.,TRBJ1-5,TRBV5-6
CSARDTNLAHYEPYF,TGCAGTGCTAGAGATACAAATCTAGCTCACTACGAGCCGTACTTC,.,.,TRBJ2-7,TRBV20-1
CASSLNTGGSYNEQFF,TGTGCCAGCAGTCTCAATACAGGGGGATCCTACAATGAGCAGTTCTTC,.,TRBD1,TRBJ2-1,TRBV27
CAISEKGGADEAFF,TGTGCCATCAGTGAAAAAGGGGGCGCGGATGAAGCTTTCTTT,.,TRBD1,TRBJ1-1,TRBV10-3
CASSFPALEQYF,TGTGCCAGCAGTTTCCCGGCGCTTGAGCAGTACTTC,.,.,TRBJ2-7,TRBV28
CASSFYDRDCEQYF,TGTGCCAGCAGTTTCTACGACAGGGACTGCGAGCAGTACTTC,.,.,TRBJ2-7,TRBV12-3/TRBV12-4
CASSVFGSSYNEQFF,TGTGCCAGCAGCGTATTCGGGAGCTCCTACAATGAGCAGTTCTTC,.,.,TRBJ2-1,TRBV9
CASSEFGVEGANEKLFF,TGTGCCAGCAGTGAATTTGGGGTGGAGGGGGCTAATGAAAAACTGTTTTTT,.,.,TRBJ1-4,TRBV25-1
CASSPAGTGDGYTF,TGTGCCAGCAGCCCCGCCGGGACAGGTGATGGCTACACCTTC,.,TRBD1,TRBJ1-2,TRBV7-9
CASSPGTVKELQHF,TGTGCCAGCAGTCCCGGGACAGTGAAAGAGCTCCAGCATTTT,.,TRBD1,TRBJ1-5,TRBV12-3/TRBV12-4
CSALHGVPEAFF,TGCAGTGCGCTACATGGAGTCCCTGAAGCTTTCTTT,.,.,TRBJ1-1,TRBV20-1
CASISPGGTGGEQFF,TGTGCCAGCATTTCCCCGGGTGGGACAGGGGGTGAGCAGTTCTTC,.,TRBD1,TRBJ2-1,TRBV6-1
CSVPALSGSLNTGELFF,TGCAGCGTTCCGGCTCTTAGCGGGAGCTTGAACACCGGGGAGCTGTTTTTT,.,TRBD2,TRBJ2-2,TRBV29-1
CASSPRRDYEQYF,TGCGCCAGCAGCCCTCGGCGGGACTACGAGCAGTACTTC,.,.,TRBJ2-7,TRBV5-1
CARPTNTGELFF,TGTGCCCGTCCCACGAACACCGGGGAGCTGTTTTTT,.,.,TRBJ2-2,TRBV19
CSARDLRGGVEQFF,TGCAGTGCTAGAGATCTGCGCGGAGGAGTCGAGCAGTTCTTC,once,.,TRBJ2-1,TRBV20-1
CAWSGGIKGYEQYF,TGTGCCTGGAGTGGCGGGATAAAAGGCTACGAGCAGTACTTC,.,.,TRBJ2-7,TRBV30
CASSISGPTDTQYF,TGTGCCAGCAGTATCAGCGGGCCCACAGATACGCAGTATTTT,.,.,TRBJ2-3,TRBV6-2/TRBV6-3
CASSETGGYSNQPQHF,TGTGCCAGCAGTGAGACAGGGGGGTATAGCAATCAGCCCCAGCATTTT,.,TRBD1,TRBJ1-5,TRBV2
CASSPRQLGYTTGELFF,TGTGCCAGCAGCCCGAGACAACTAGGTTATACCACCGGGGAGCTGTTTTTT,.,.,TRBJ2-2,TRBV11-1